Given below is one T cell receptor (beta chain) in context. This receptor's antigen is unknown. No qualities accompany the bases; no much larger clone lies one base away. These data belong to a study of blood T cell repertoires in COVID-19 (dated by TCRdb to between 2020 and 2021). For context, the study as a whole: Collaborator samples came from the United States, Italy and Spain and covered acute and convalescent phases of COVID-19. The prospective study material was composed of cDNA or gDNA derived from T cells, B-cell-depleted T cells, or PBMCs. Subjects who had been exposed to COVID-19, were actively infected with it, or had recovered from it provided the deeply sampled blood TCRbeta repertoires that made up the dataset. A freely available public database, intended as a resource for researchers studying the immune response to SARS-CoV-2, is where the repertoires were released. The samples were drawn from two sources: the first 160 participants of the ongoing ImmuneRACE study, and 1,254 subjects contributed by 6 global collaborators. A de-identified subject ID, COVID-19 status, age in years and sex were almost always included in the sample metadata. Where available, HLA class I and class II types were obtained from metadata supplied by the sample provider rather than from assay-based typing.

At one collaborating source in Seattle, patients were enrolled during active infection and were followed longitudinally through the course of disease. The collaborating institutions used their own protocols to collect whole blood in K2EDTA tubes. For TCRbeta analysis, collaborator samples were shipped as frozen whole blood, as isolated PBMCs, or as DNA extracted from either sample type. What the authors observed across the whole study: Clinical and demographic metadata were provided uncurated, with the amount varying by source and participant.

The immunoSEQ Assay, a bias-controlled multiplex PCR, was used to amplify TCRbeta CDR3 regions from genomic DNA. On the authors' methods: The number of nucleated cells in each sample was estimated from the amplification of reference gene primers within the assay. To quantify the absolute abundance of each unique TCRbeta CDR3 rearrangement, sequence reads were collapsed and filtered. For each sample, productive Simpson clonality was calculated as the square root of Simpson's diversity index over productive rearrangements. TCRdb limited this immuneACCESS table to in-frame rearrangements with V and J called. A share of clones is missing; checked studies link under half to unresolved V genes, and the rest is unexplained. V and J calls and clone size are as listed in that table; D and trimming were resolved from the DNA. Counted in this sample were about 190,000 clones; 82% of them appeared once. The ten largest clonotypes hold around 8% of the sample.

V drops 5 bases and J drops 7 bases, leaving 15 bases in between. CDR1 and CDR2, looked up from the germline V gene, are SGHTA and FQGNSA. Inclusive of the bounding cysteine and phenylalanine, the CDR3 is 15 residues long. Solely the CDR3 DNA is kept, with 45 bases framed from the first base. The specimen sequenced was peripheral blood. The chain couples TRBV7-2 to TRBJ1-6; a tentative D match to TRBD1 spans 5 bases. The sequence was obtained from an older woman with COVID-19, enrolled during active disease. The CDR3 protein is CASSPYRNPNSPLHF. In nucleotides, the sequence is TGTGCCAGCAGCCCGTACAGGAATCCCAATTCACCCCTCCACTTT.